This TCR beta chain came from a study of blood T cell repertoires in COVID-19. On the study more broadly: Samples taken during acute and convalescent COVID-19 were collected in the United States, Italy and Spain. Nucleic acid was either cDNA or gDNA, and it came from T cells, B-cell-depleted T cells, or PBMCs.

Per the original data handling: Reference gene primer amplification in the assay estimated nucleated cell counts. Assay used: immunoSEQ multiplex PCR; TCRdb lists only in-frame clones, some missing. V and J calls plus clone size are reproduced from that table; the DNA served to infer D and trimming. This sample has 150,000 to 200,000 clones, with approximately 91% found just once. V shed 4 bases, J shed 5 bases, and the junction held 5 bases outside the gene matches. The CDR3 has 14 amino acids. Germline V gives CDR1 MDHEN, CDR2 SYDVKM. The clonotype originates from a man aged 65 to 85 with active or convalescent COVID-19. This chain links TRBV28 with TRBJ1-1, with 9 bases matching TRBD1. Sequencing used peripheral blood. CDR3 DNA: TGTGCCAGCAGTTCGGGACAGGGTTATACTGAAGCTTTCTTT. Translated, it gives CASSSGQGYTEAFF. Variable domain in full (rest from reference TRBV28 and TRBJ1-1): DVKVTQSSRYLVKRTGEKVFLECVQDMDHENMFWYRQDPGLGLRLIYFSYDVKMKEKGDIPEGYSVSREKKERFSLILESASTNQTSMYLCASSSGQGYTEAFFGQGTRLTVV.